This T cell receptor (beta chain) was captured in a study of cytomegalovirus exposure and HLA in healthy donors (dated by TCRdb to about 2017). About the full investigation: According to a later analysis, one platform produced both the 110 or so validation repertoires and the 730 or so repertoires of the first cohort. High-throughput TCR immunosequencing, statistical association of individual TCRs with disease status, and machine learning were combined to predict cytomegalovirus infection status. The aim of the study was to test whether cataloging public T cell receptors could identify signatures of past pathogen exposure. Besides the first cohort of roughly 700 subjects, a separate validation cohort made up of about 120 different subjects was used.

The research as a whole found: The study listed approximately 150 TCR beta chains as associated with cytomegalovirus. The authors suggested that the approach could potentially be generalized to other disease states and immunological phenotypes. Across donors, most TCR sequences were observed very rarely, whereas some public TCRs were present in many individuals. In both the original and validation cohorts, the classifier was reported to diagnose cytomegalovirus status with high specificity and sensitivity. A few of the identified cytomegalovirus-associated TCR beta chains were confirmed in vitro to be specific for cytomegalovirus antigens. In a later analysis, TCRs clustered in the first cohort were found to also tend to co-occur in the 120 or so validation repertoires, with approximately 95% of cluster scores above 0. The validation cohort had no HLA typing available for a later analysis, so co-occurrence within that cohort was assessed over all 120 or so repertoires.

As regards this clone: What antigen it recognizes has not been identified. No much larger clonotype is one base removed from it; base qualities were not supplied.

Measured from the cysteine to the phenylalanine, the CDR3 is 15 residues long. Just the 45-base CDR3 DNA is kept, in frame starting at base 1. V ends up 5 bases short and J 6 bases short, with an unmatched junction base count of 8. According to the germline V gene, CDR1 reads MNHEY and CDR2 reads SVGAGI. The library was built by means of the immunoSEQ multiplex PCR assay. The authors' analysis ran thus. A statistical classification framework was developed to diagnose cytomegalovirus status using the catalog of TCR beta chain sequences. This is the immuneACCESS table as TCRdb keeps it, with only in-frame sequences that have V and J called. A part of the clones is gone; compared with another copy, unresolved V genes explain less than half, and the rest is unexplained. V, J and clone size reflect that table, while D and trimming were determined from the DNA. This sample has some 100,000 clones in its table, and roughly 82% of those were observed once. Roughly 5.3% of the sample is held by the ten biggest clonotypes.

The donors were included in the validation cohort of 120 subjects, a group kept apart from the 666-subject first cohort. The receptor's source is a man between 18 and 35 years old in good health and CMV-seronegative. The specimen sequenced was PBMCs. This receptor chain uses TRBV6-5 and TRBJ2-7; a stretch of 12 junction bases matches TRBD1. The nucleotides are TGTGCCAGCAGTAAAGACCGGGACAGGGGGCGCGAGCAGTACTTC. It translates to CASSKDRDRGREQYF.